This T cell receptor (beta chain) was found in a study of cytomegalovirus exposure and HLA in healthy donors. On the study more broadly: In a previous analysis, approximately 110 million unique TCR beta sequences were found from some 180 million T cells. Study-wide findings and caveats: Per a prior analysis, the majority of TCR beta V segments were productive roughly 87% or roughly 30% of the time. It has been reported that TCR beta sequences accurately predicted the HLA-A and HLA-B alleles of most subjects. Across donors, sequencing depth was assumed by presence/absence analyses to be roughly uniform.

Primers for the PCR totalled 60 Vbeta and 13 Jbeta. This table comes from immunoSEQ multiplex PCR, and its TCRdb copy is limited to in-frame clones, with some not included. The sample has tens of thousands of clones, and its top ten clones hold approximately 10%. The CDR3 is made up of 15 amino acids. Deletions cut 4 bases from V and 1 base from J, with 14 bases between. Per germline, CDR1 MGHRA and CDR2 YSYEKL. With regard to this clone: Its antigen is unidentified.

Sequenced material: PBMCs. The sequence was collected from a man between 50 and 59 years old in good health and CMV-seropositive. V gene TRBV4-1 combines with J gene TRBJ2-7; D remains unclear. The CDR3 region has the DNA TGCGCCAGCAGCCCCCGACACCCCACGTCCTACGAGCAGTACTTC. Translated, it gives CASSPRHPTSYEQYF.